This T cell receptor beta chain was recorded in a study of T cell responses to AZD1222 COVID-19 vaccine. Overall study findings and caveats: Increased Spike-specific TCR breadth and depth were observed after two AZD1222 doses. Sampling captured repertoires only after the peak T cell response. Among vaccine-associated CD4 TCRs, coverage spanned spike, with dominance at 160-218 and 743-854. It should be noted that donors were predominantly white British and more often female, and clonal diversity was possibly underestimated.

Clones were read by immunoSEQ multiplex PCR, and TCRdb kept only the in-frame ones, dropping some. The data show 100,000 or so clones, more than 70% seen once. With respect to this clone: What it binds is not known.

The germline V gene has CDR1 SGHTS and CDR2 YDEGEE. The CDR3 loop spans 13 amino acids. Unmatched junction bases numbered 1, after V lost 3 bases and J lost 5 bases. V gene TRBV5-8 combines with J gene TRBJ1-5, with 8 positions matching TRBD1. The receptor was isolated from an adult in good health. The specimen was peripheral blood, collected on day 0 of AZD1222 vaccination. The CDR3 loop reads CASSWGQDQPQHF. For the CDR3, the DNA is TGTGCCAGCAGCTGGGGACAGGATCAGCCCCAGCATTTT.